The 10 T cell receptor beta chains listed next were all sequenced from one sample in a study of breast tumors, draining lymph nodes, adjacent tissues. One entry per CDR3 protein results from TCRdb running MiXCR on the multiplex PCR reads. The sample has nearly 200,000 distinct CDR3 sequences; 31% are singletons. Breast cancer patients provided tissue from their axillary draining lymph nodes. Sequenced sample: axillary lymph node tissue. These receptors all stem from a female donor with breast cancer. Some clones in this sample may be carry-over from other donors' samples.

The chain is built from TRBV29-1 and TRBJ1-3, with TRBD1 identical over 7 bases. After removal of 6 bases from V and 1 base from J, the junction contained 24 bases not matched to a gene. The germline gives CDR1 SQVTM, CDR2 ANQGSEA. This CDR3 has 20 residues. CDR3 DNA: TGCAGCGTGCCAGCAGCCCACCTGGACAGGTCTCCTAAATCTGGAAACACCATATATTTT. Its protein is CSVPAAHLDRSPKSGNTIYF.

This clonotype was found many times. The chain recombines TRBV5-4 with TRBJ2-7; D uncertain. The germline V and J ends were trimmed by 0 bases and 5 bases, with 15 bases remaining between them. There are 15 residues in the CDR3. Germline V gene sequence: CDR1 SGHNT, CDR2 YYREEE (reference sequence). The DNA of the CDR3 is TGTGCCAGCAGCTTGGATGGGAAGGGATTAGACGAGCAGTACTTC. It is translated as CASSLDGKGLDEQYF.

This clonotype has at least ten counts. J is TRBJ1-5 and V is TRBV19, with D possibly TRBD1 on 5 matching bases. CDR3 length: 15 amino acids. The germline V gene has CDR1 LNHDA and CDR2 SQIVND (reference sequence). The germline V and J ends were trimmed by 5 bases and 7 bases, with 18 bases remaining between them. The CDR3 region is CASSEGREVRQPQHF. The CDR3 nucleotides are TGTGCCAGTAGTGAGGGGAGGGAAGTACGCCAGCCCCAGCATTTT.

This clonotype was recorded at least ten times. The chain uses TRBV2 and TRBJ2-6, with TRBD1 matching over 7 bases. Looked up from germline, CDR1 is SNHLY and CDR2 is FYNNEI. The CDR3 sequence is 15 residues long. The V segment lost 5 bases and the J segment 2 bases; nucleotides outside the gene matches: 3. CDR3 protein: CASSRQGAGANVLTF. Written as DNA, the CDR3 is TGTGCCAGCAGTCGACAGGGAGCTGGGGCCAACGTCCTGACTTTC.

Comments on this clonotype: The junction departs from germline at one end; a sequencing error may be responsible. The CDR3 spells CAGSYSMGEGDRETQYF. CDR3 DNA sequence: TGTGCCGGCAGTTACTCGATGGGAGAGGGGGATCGAGAGACCCAGTACTTC. The chain links TRBV6-5 to TRBJ2-5; maybe TRBD1 (6 bases). Germline V gene data show CDR1 as MNHEY and CDR2 as SVGAGI. The CDR3 covers 17 residues.

Points on this clonotype: A read error may explain this, as a much larger clone is one base away. The conserved phenylalanine or tryptophan is not found at the CDR3 terminus, so this likely reflects a read error. The chain employs TRBV7-2 and TRBJ1-2, with TRBD1 matching over 9 bases. Per the germline V gene, CDR1 is SGHTA and CDR2 is FQGNSA. CDR3 length equals 16 residues. Trimming at V came to 5 bases and at J to 4 bases, leaving 11 bases not matched to a gene. CDR3 DNA: TGTGCCAGCAGCCCAGGGCCGGGACAGGGCGGCTATGGCTACACCCTC. This codes for CASSPGPGQGGYGYTL.

The chain links TRBV5-8 to TRBJ2-3; D ambiguous. CDR3 length: 13 residues. Trimming took 4 bases from V and 4 from J, leaving 10 bases between them. Looked up from germline, CDR1 is SGHTS and CDR2 is YDEGEE. The CDR3 here is CASSDPMADTQYF. CDR3 bases: TGTGCCAGCAGCGATCCCATGGCAGATACGCAGTATTTT.

This clonotype appeared a few times. This may stem from a read error, because a much larger clone lies one nucleotide away. The V gene is TRBV5-1, the J gene TRBJ2-3, with 10 bases matching TRBD2. The CDR3 contains 16 residues. After removal of 4 bases from V and 5 bases from J, the junction contained 10 bases not matched to a gene. Germline V lookup: CDR1 SGHRS, CDR2 YFSETQ. CDR3 in DNA: TGCGCCAGCAGCCAAGGACTAGCGGAAGATGTAGATACGCAGTATTTT. Translating it yields CASSQGLAEDVDTQYF.

This clonotype was observed at least ten times. The CDR3 protein is CSAPHPANTGELFF. CDR3 DNA: TGCAGCGCTCCACACCCCGCGAACACCGGGGAGCTGTTTTTT. V and J are TRBV29-1 and TRBJ2-2; D gene uncertain. Germline-derived CDR1 and CDR2 are SQVTM and ANQGSEA. V was pared by 7 bases and J by 0 bases, with 12 bases between. This CDR3 has 14 residues.

On this clonotype itself: A much larger clone lies a single base off, so this may be a read error. The chain recombines TRBV10-2 with TRBJ2-3; D ambiguous. Per germline, CDR1 WSHSY and CDR2 SAAADI. The length of the CDR3 is 13 residues. CDR3 sequence: CASRSLPTDMQYF. CDR3 nucleotide sequence: TGCGCCAGCAGGAGCCTTCCCACAGATATGCAGTATTTT.